A selection of T cell receptor beta chains follows, all from one sample in a study of blood T cells in healthy people across ages. TCRdb re-called the 5' RACE reads with MiXCR, one entry per CDR3 protein. The sample lists roughly 1.4 million distinct CDR3 sequences, approximately 59% occurring once. Sequencing was carried out using blood. The receptors were gathered from a man aged 18 to 29 in good health. Each CDR3 is given with its conserved first and last residue. Each record gives: CDR3 DNA, CDR3 protein, clone size, J gene, V gene, D gene. A D gene is named only where the DNA matches it firmly. The size field is filled for only some rows; it gives once, few, many or a size class.

CDR3 DNA: TGCAGCGTTGGGACAGAAGCAGATACGCAGTATTTT
CDR3 protein: CSVGTEADTQYF
clone size: few
J gene: TRBJ2-3
V gene: TRBV29-1
D gene: NA

CDR3 DNA: TGCAGCGTTGAAGCAGGACCCTACGAGCAGTACTTC
CDR3 protein: CSVEAGPYEQYF
clone size: NA
J gene: TRBJ2-7
V gene: TRBV29-1
D gene: NA

CDR3 DNA: TGCGCCAGCAGCCAAGTTTTGAATGGGAACAATGAGCAGTTCTTC
CDR3 protein: CASSQVLNGNNEQFF
clone size: NA
J gene: TRBJ2-1
V gene: TRBV4-1
D gene: NA

CDR3 DNA: TGTGCCAGCAGCCAAGCCCGGACAGGTGGAGCTTTCTTT
CDR3 protein: CASSQARTGGAFF
clone size: NA
J gene: TRBJ1-1
V gene: TRBV3-1
D gene: TRBD1

CDR3 DNA: TGTGCCAGCGCGTACAAGGCTACCTACGAGCAGTACTTC
CDR3 protein: CASAYKATYEQYF
clone size: once
J gene: TRBJ2-7
V gene: TRBV27
D gene: NA

CDR3 DNA: TGTGCCAGCAGCCCTACGGTCGGGGCCAAAAACATTCAGTACTTC
CDR3 protein: CASSPTVGAKNIQYF
clone size: NA
J gene: TRBJ2-4
V gene: TRBV7-6
D gene: NA

CDR3 DNA: TGCGCCAGCAGCTTGAGCCGGCAGACCTACGAGCAGTACTTC
CDR3 protein: CASSLSRQTYEQYF
clone size: NA
J gene: TRBJ2-7
V gene: TRBV5-1
D gene: NA

CDR3 DNA: TGCGCCAGCAGCCAACCAAGGATCGGGACAGGCTATGGCTACACCTTC
CDR3 protein: CASSQPRIGTGYGYTF
clone size: NA
J gene: TRBJ1-2
V gene: TRBV4-1
D gene: TRBD1

CDR3 DNA: TGTGCCACCAGTGACCCGGGACAGGGGGAGCAGTACTTC
CDR3 protein: CATSDPGQGEQYF
clone size: NA
J gene: TRBJ2-5
V gene: TRBV24-1
D gene: TRBD1

CDR3 DNA: TGTGCCAGCAGTTTATTGGGGGCGCAGAACGAGCAGTACTTC
CDR3 protein: CASSLLGAQNEQYF
clone size: NA
J gene: TRBJ2-7
V gene: TRBV27
D gene: NA

CDR3 DNA: TGCAGCGAGTATACAGACACCGGGGAGCTGTTTTTT
CDR3 protein: CSEYTDTGELFF
clone size: NA
J gene: TRBJ2-2
V gene: TRBV29-1
D gene: NA

CDR3 DNA: TGTGCCAGCAGCCAAGATTCATCTTCCTACAAACTGCAGTTCTTC
CDR3 protein: CASSQDSSSYKLQFF
clone size: NA
J gene: TRBJ2-1
V gene: TRBV3-1
D gene: NA

CDR3 DNA: TGTGCCAGCAGCTCCATTAGGGGTTCTAATGAAAAACTGTTTTTT
CDR3 protein: CASSSIRGSNEKLFF
clone size: few
J gene: TRBJ1-4
V gene: TRBV7-2
D gene: NA

CDR3 DNA: TGTGCCAGCCGACCCGGAGGAGACATTCAGTACTTC
CDR3 protein: CASRPGGDIQYF
clone size: few
J gene: TRBJ2-4
V gene: TRBV2
D gene: NA

CDR3 DNA: TGTGCCATCGGGACAGGGGTCTTAAATGAGCAGTTCTTC
CDR3 protein: CAIGTGVLNEQFF
clone size: NA
J gene: TRBJ2-1
V gene: TRBV6-6
D gene: TRBD1

CDR3 DNA: TGCGCCAGCGGACAAGTGGACCTATTCTCCTATAATTCACCCCTCCACTTT
CDR3 protein: CASGQVDLFSYNSPLHF
clone size: NA
J gene: TRBJ1-6
V gene: TRBV4-1
D gene: NA

CDR3 DNA: TGTGCCATCAGTGGCCTCGCCGGGACTAGCGGCCCCCTGGGGCCAGATACGCGGTATTTT
CDR3 protein: CAISGLAGTSGPLGPDTRYF
clone size: NA
J gene: TRBJ2-3
V gene: TRBV10-3
D gene: TRBD2